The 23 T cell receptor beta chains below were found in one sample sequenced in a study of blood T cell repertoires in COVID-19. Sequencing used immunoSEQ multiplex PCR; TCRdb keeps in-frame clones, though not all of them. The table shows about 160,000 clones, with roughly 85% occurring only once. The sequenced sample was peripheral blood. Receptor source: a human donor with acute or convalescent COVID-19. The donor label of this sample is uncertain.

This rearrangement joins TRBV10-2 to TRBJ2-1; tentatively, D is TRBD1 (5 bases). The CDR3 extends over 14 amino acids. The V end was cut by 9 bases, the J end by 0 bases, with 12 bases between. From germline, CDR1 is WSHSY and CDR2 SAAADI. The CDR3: CASSTARSYNEQFF. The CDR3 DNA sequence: TGCGCCAGTTCGACAGCTCGCTCCTACAATGAGCAGTTCTTC.

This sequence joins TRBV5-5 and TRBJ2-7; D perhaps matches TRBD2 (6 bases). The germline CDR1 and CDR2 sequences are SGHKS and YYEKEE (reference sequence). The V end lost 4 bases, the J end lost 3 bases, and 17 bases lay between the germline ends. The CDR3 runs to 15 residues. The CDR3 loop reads CASSPHGGVNYEQYF. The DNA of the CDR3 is TGTGCCAGCAGCCCCCATGGAGGGGTAAACTACGAGCAGTACTTC.

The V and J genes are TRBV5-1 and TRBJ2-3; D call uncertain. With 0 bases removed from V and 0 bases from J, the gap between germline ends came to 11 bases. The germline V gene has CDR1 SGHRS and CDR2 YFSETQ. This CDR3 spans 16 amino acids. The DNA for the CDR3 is TGCGCCAGCAGCTTGGAGATAGTTAGAAGCACAGATACGCAGTATTTT. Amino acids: CASSLEIVRSTDTQYF.

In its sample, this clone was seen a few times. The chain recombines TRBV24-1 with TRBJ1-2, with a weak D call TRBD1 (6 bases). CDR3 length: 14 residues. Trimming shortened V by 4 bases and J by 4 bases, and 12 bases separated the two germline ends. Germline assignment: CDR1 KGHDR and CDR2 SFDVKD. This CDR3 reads CATSDTGYRYGYTF. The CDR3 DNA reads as TGTGCCACCAGTGACACAGGGTATCGCTATGGCTACACCTTC.

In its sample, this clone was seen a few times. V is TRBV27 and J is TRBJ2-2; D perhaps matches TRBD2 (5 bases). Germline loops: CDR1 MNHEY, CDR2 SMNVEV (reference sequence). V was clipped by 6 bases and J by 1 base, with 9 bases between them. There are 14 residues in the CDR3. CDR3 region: CASSLRGNTGELFF. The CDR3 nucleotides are TGTGCCAGCAGCCTCCGGGGGAACACCGGGGAGCTGTTTTTT.

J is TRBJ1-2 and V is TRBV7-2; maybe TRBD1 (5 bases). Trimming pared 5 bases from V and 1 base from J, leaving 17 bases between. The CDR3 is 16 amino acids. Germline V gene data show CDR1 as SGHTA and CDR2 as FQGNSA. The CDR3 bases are TGTGCCAGCAGCGGACCCGGACAAAGACTTAACTATGGCTACACCTTC. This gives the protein CASSGPGQRLNYGYTF.

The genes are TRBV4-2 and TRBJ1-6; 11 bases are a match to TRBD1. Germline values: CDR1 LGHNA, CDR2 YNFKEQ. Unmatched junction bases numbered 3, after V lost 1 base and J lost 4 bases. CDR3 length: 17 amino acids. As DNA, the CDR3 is TGTGCCAGCAGCCAAGTGGGGGACAGGGGGTATAATTCACCCCTCCACTTT. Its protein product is CASSQVGDRGYNSPLHF.

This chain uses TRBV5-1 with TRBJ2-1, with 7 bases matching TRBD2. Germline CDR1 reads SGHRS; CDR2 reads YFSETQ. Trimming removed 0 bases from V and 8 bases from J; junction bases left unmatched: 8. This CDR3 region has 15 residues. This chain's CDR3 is CASSLAGASGHEQFF. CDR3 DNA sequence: TGCGCCAGCAGCTTGGCCGGAGCTAGCGGCCATGAGCAGTTCTTC.

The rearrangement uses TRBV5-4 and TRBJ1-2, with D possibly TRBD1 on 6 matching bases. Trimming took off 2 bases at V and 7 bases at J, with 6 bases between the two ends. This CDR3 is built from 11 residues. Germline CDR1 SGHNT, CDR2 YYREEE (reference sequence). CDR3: CASSFRGGYTF. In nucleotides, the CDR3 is TGTGCCAGCAGCTTCAGGGGTGGCTACACCTTC.

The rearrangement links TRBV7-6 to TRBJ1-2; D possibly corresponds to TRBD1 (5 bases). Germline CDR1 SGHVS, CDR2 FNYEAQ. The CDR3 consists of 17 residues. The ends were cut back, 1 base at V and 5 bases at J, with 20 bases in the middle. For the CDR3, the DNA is TGTGCCAGCAGCTTAGGAAACAGGCAAACGCTTTCATATGGCTACACCTTC. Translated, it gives CASSLGNRQTLSYGYTF.

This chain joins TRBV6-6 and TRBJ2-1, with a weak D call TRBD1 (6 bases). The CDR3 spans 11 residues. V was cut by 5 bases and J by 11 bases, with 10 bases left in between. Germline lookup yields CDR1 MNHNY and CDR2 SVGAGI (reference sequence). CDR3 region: CASSRTEQQFF. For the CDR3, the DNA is TGTGCCAGCAGTAGGACAGAGCAGCAGTTCTTC.

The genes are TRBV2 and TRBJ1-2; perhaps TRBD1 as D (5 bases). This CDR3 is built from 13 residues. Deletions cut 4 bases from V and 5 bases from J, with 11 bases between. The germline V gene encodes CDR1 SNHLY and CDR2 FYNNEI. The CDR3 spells CASSGEGRYGYTF. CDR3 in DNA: TGTGCCAGCAGTGGGGAGGGGCGGTATGGCTACACCTTC.

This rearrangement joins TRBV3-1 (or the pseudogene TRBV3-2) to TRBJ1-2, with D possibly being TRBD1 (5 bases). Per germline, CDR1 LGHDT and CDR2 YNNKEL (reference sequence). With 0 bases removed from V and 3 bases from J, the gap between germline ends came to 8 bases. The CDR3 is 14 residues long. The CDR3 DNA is TGTGCCAGCAGCCAAGAATCAGGGCACTATGGCTACACCTTC. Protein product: CASSQESGHYGYTF.

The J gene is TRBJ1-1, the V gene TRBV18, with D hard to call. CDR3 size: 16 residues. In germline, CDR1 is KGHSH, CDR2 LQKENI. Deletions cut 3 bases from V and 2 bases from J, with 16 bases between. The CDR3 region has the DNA TGTGCCAGCTCACCCCTCAGCGGAGAGACAAACACTGAAGCTTTCTTT. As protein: CASSPLSGETNTEAFF.

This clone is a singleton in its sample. This CDR3 reads CASSPTGGSGNTIYF. Written as DNA, the CDR3 is TGTGCCAGTTCCCCGACAGGGGGGTCTGGAAACACCATATATTTT. V usage is TRBV7-8 and J usage is TRBJ1-3; 9 positions match TRBD1. The CDR3 sequence is 15 residues long. With V trimmed by 9 bases and J by 1 base, 7 bases remained unmatched. The germline CDR1 and CDR2 sequences are SGHVS and FQNEAQ.

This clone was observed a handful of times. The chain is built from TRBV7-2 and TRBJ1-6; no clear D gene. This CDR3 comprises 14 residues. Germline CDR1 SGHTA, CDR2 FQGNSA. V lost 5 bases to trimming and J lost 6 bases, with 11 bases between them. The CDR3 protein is CASSPGISNSPLHF. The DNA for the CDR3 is TGTGCCAGCAGCCCGGGGATTAGTAATTCACCCCTCCACTTT.

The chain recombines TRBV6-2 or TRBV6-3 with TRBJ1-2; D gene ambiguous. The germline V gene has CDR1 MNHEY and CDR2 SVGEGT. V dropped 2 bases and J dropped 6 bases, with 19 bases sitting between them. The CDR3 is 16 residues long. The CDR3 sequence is CASSYNPKRVPNGYTF. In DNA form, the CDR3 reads TGTGCCAGCAGTTACAACCCCAAGAGGGTTCCAAATGGCTACACCTTC.

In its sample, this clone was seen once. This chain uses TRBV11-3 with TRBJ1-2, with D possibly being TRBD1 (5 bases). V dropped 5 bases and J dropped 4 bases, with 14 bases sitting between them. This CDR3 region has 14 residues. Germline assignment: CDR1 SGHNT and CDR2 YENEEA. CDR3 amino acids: CASSGSGLLYGYTF. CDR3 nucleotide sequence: TGTGCCAGCAGCGGCTCAGGGCTTCTCTATGGCTACACCTTC.

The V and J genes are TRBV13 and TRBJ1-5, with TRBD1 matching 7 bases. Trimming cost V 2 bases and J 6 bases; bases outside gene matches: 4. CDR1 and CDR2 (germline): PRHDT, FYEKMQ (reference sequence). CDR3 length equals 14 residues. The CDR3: CASSLPQGSQPQHF. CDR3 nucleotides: TGTGCCAGCAGCTTACCACAGGGGAGTCAGCCCCAGCATTTT. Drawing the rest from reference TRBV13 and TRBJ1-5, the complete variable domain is AAGVIQSPRHLIKEKRETATLKCYPIPRHDTVYWYQQGPGQDPQFLISFYEKMQSDKGSIPDRFSAQQFSDYHSELNMSSLELGDSALYFCASSLPQGSQPQHFGDGTRLSIL.

CDR3 protein: CASSLGRGQGAREQYF. In nucleotides, the CDR3 is TGTGCCAGCAGCTTGGGACGGGGGCAGGGGGCTCGGGAGCAGTACTTC. This chain joins TRBV5-4 and TRBJ2-7; 8 nucleotides align to TRBD1. The CDR3 length is 16 residues. The J segment lost 7 bases and the V segment lost 0 bases, leaving 12 bases of the junction unmatched. The germline V gene has CDR1 SGHNT and CDR2 YYREEE (reference sequence).

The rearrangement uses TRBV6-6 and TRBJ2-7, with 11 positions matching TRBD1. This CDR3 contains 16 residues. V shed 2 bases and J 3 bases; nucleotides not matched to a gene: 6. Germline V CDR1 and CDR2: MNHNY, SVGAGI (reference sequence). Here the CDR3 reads CASSYDAGTGGYEQYF. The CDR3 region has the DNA TGTGCCAGCAGTTACGACGCCGGGACAGGGGGCTACGAGCAGTACTTC.

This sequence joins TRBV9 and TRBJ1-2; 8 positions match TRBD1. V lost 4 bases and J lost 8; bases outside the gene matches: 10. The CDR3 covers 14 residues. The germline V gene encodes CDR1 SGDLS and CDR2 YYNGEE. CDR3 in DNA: TGTGCCAGCAGCCAGACAGGGGTATGGCCGGGCTACACCTTC. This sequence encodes CASSQTGVWPGYTF.

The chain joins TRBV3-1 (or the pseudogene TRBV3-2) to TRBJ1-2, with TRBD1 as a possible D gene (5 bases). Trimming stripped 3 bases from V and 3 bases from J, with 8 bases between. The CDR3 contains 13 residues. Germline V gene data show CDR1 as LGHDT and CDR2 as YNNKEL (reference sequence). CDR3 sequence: CASSHLGDYGYTF. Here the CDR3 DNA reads TGTGCCAGCAGCCACTTAGGGGACTATGGCTACACCTTC.